There are a few counts of the clone carrying this TCR beta chain. The table came from immunoSEQ multiplex PCR; TCRdb's copy has only in-frame clones and leaves some out. The sample shows roughly 220,000 clones, around 80% of them seen only once. The age range of participants was 18 to 89 years, with residence in about 25 US areas. This entry comes from a study of blood T cell repertoires in COVID-19. J was trimmed by 8 bases and V by 8 bases; bases with no gene match: 6. CDR1 is WSHSY, CDR2 SAAADI, per germline. The CDR3 sequence is 13 residues long. Sequenced: PBMCs or T cells enriched from blood (not recorded which). The TCR comes from a man aged 35-49 years who had recovered from COVID-19. The chain employs TRBV10-2 and TRBJ1-4; 9 bases line up with TRBD1. The CDR3, as DNA: TGCGCCAGCGGGGACAGGGCCCAAGAAAAACTGTTTTTT. Translation gives CASGDRAQEKLFF.